A selection of T cell receptor beta chains follows, all from one sample in a study of CD8+ T cells in alopecia areata. Here immunoSEQ multiplex PCR was the method, and the copy in TCRdb shows in-frame clones only, minus some. This table holds roughly 170,000 clones, 50% to 75% found once. The source was CD4+ T cells sorted from blood, collected at week 0. The receptors originated from a human donor with alopecia areata. The CDR3 runs from the conserved cysteine through the conserved F or W. The order of the fields is J gene, V gene, clone size, D gene, CDR3 protein, CDR3 DNA. A D gene is named only where the DNA matches it firmly. Size is omitted from some rows. Given values are once, few, many or a class for expanded clones.

J: TRBJ2-7; V: TRBV4-2; size: few; D: .; CDR3: CASSQEWNEQYF; DNA: TGTGCCAGCAGCCAAGAGTGGAACGAGCAGTACTTC
J: TRBJ1-5; V: TRBV7-3; size: .; D: .; CDR3: CASSFGLNQPQHF; DNA: TGTGCCAGCAGCTTCGGCCTCAATCAGCCCCAGCATTTT
J: TRBJ2-5; V: TRBV19; size: .; D: TRBD1; CDR3: CASSIGGQGRTQYF; DNA: TGTGCCAGTAGTATAGGAGGACAGGGTCGGACCCAGTACTTC
J: TRBJ1-6; V: TRBV30; size: .; D: .; CDR3: CAFWTVPNSPLHF; DNA: TGTGCCTTTTGGACGGTGCCAAATTCACCCCTCCACTTT
J: TRBJ2-5; V: TRBV11-3; size: .; D: TRBD2; CDR3: CASSLVAGGQETQYF; DNA: TGTGCCAGCAGCTTAGTAGCGGGGGGCCAAGAGACCCAGTACTTC
J: TRBJ2-1; V: TRBV29-1; size: few; D: TRBD2; CDR3: CSVQRGAGGNEQFF; DNA: TGCAGCGTCCAGCGGGGGGCCGGAGGTAATGAGCAGTTCTTC
J: TRBJ1-1; V: TRBV29-1; size: .; D: .; CDR3: CSVLRGGSEAFF; DNA: TGCAGCGTCCTTAGGGGTGGGAGTGAAGCTTTCTTT
J: TRBJ2-3; V: TRBV29-1; size: once; D: .; CDR3: CSAYRDTDTQYF; DNA: TGCAGCGCTTATAGGGACACAGATACGCAGTATTTT
J: TRBJ1-2; V: TRBV4-1; size: .; D: .; CDR3: CASSQGSGDGYTF; DNA: TGCGCCAGCAGCCAAGGATCAGGAGATGGCTACACCTTC
J: TRBJ2-4; V: TRBV29-1; size: .; D: .; CDR3: CSVTARLAKNIQYF; DNA: TGCAGCGTTACCGCGCGGCTAGCCAAAAACATTCAGTACTTC
J: TRBJ1-2; V: TRBV6-5; size: .; D: .; CDR3: CASSPRGRGYTF; DNA: TGTGCCAGCAGTCCCCGCGGTCGTGGCTACACCTTC
J: TRBJ2-6; V: TRBV6-4; size: .; D: .; CDR3: CASSGANVLTF; DNA: TGTGCCAGTTCTGGGGCCAACGTCCTGACTTTC
J: TRBJ1-1; V: TRBV2; size: .; D: .; CDR3: CASSEGGGLMNTEAFF; DNA: TGTGCCAGCAGTGAAGGAGGAGGACTGATGAACACTGAAGCTTTCTTT
J: TRBJ2-7; V: TRBV6-8; size: .; D: .; CDR3: CASSRGYEQYF; DNA: TGTGCCAGCAGCCGGGGCTACGAGCAGTACTTC
J: TRBJ1-2; V: TRBV5-1; size: .; D: .; CDR3: CASSSSGDYGYTF; DNA: TGCGCCAGCAGCTCATCGGGGGACTATGGCTACACCTTC
J: TRBJ2-3; V: TRBV14; size: few; D: TRBD2; CDR3: CASSQDQRGTQYF; DNA: TGTGCCAGCAGCCAAGATCAGCGGGGTACGCAGTATTTT
J: TRBJ2-3; V: TRBV14; size: .; D: .; CDR3: CASSHTDTQYF; DNA: TGTGCCAGCAGCCACACAGATACGCAGTATTTT
J: TRBJ1-5; V: TRBV7-9; size: once; D: TRBD1; CDR3: CASSRDRGDQPQHF; DNA: TGTGCCAGCAGCCGCGACAGGGGAGATCAGCCCCAGCATTTT
J: TRBJ1-4; V: TRBV6-1; size: .; D: .; CDR3: CASSDLGNSNEKLFF; DNA: TGTGCCAGCAGTGATCTGGGCAACTCTAACGAAAAACTGTTTTTT
J: TRBJ2-1; V: TRBV29-1; size: .; D: TRBD2; CDR3: CSVFRGGRYNEQFF; DNA: TGCAGCGTGTTCCGGGGGGGCCGCTACAATGAGCAGTTCTTC
J: TRBJ2-2; V: TRBV29-1; size: .; D: .; CDR3: CSVTNTGELFF; DNA: TGCAGCGTTACGAACACCGGGGAGCTGTTTTTT
J: TRBJ2-1; V: TRBV7-9; size: .; D: TRBD2; CDR3: CASSLAGGDPEQFF; DNA: TGTGCCAGCAGCCTAGCGGGGGGGGACCCTGAGCAGTTCTTC
J: TRBJ1-1; V: TRBV29-1; size: few; D: TRBD1; CDR3: CSVGSTGRNTEAFF; DNA: TGCAGCGTTGGCTCGACAGGGAGGAACACTGAAGCTTTCTTT
J: TRBJ2-3; V: TRBV29-1; size: .; D: .; CDR3: CSVVTADTQYF; DNA: TGCAGCGTTGTTACGGCAGATACGCAGTATTTT
J: TRBJ1-2; V: TRBV27; size: .; D: TRBD1; CDR3: CASSSRPGGIIYGYTF; DNA: TGTGCCAGCAGTTCCCGGCCAGGGGGAATTATCTATGGCTACACCTTC
J: TRBJ2-1; V: TRBV6-5; size: .; D: TRBD1; CDR3: CASSVPGQGGNEQFF; DNA: TGTGCCAGCAGTGTCCCGGGACAGGGGGGGAATGAGCAGTTCTTC
J: TRBJ1-5; V: TRBV7-2; size: .; D: .; CDR3: CASSAGGVRGEPQHF; DNA: TGTGCCAGCAGCGCCGGGGGGGTCCGGGGGGAACCCCAGCATTTT
J: TRBJ2-5; V: TRBV30; size: .; D: TRBD2; CDR3: CAWSTSAETQYF; DNA: TGTGCCTGGAGCACTAGCGCAGAGACCCAGTACTTC
J: TRBJ1-2; V: TRBV7-2; size: .; D: TRBD1; CDR3: CASTPGGDRYYGYTF; DNA: TGTGCCAGCACCCCGGGTGGGGACAGATACTATGGCTACACCTTC
J: TRBJ2-1; V: TRBV4-2; size: .; D: .; CDR3: CASSQAGGRGNEQFF; DNA: TGTGCCAGCAGCCAAGCGGGGGGCCGAGGCAATGAGCAGTTCTTC
J: TRBJ1-4; V: TRBV30; size: few; D: .; CDR3: CAWGRQNEKLFF; DNA: TGTGCCTGGGGACGGCAGAATGAAAAACTGTTTTTT
J: TRBJ1-1; V: TRBV6-5; size: .; D: .; CDR3: CASSYGGGGTEALF; DNA: TGTGCCAGCAGTTACGGGGGCGGGGGCACTGAAGCTCTCTTT
J: TRBJ2-6; V: TRBV19; size: few; D: TRBD1; CDR3: CASTPTGPLGANVLTF; DNA: TGTGCCAGTACCCCGACAGGGCCCCTCGGGGCCAACGTCCTGACTTTC
J: TRBJ2-7; V: TRBV4-2; size: .; D: .; CDR3: CASSPQQGYEQYF; DNA: TGTGCCAGCAGCCCCCAACAGGGCTACGAGCAGTACTTC
J: TRBJ2-5; V: TRBV2; size: once; D: TRBD1; CDR3: CASRGTGSVETQYF; DNA: TGTGCCAGCAGGGGGACAGGGTCCGTGGAGACCCAGTACTTC
J: TRBJ2-4; V: TRBV10-3; size: few; D: .; CDR3: CAISGDSKNIQYF; DNA: TGTGCCATCAGTGGAGACAGCAAAAACATTCAGTACTTC
J: TRBJ2-1; V: TRBV29-1; size: .; D: TRBD1; CDR3: CSVAKDRASYNEQFF; DNA: TGCAGCGTTGCGAAAGACAGGGCTTCCTACAATGAGCAGTTCTTC
J: TRBJ2-5; V: TRBV13; size: few; D: TRBD1; CDR3: CASSSGQQGWTQYF; DNA: TGTGCCAGCAGCTCGGGACAGCAAGGGTGGACCCAGTACTTC
J: TRBJ1-2; V: TRBV29-1; size: .; D: .; CDR3: CSVELDNYGYTF; DNA: TGCAGCGTTGAACTTGATAACTATGGCTACACCTTC
J: TRBJ2-1; V: TRBV29-1; size: .; D: TRBD2; CDR3: CSVELGGRNEQFF; DNA: TGCAGCGTTGAACTCGGGGGGAGAAATGAGCAGTTCTTC
J: TRBJ2-3; V: TRBV4-2; size: .; D: .; CDR3: CASSQDGSTDTQYF; DNA: TGTGCCAGCAGCCAAGACGGGAGCACAGATACGCAGTATTTT
J: TRBJ1-3; V: TRBV30; size: .; D: .; CDR3: CATGPKAGNTIYF; DNA: TGTGCCACGGGGCCTAAGGCTGGAAACACCATATATTTT
J: TRBJ1-1; V: TRBV30; size: .; D: .; CDR3: CAWSLQSRTEAFF; DNA: TGTGCCTGGAGTTTACAATCTCGGACTGAAGCTTTCTTT
J: TRBJ2-5; V: TRBV7-8; size: .; D: .; CDR3: CASSNPETQYF; DNA: TGTGCCAGCAGCAATCCCGAGACCCAGTACTTC
J: TRBJ1-2; V: TRBV9; size: few; D: .; CDR3: CASSVVGDYGYTF; DNA: TGTGCCAGCAGCGTAGTAGGAGACTATGGCTACACCTTC